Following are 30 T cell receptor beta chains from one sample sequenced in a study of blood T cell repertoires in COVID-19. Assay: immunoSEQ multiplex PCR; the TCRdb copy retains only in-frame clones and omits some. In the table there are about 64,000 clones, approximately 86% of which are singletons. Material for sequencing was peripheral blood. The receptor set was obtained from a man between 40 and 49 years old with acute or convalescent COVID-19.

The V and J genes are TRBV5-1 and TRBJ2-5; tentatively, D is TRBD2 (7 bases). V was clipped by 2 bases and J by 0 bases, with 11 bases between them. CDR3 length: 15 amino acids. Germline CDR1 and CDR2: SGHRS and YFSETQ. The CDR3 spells CASSFRGADQETQYF. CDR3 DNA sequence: TGCGCCAGCAGCTTTCGGGGGGCCGACCAAGAGACCCAGTACTTC.

CDR3 DNA sequence: TGTGCCAGCAGACAGGGGAACACTGAAGCTTTCTTT. Its protein is CASRQGNTEAFF. The J gene is TRBJ1-1, the V gene TRBV12-3 or TRBV12-4; D is possibly TRBD1 (6 bases). Deletions cut 6 bases from V and 1 base from J, with 6 bases between. The CDR3 sequence is 12 residues long.

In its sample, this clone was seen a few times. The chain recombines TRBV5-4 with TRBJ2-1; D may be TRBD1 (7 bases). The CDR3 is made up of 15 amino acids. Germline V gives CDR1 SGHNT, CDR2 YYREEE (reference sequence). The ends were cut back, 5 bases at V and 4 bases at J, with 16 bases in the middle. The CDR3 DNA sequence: TGTGCCAGCAGGACCGGCAGGGGGAGGTACAATGAGCAGTTCTTC. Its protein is CASRTGRGRYNEQFF.

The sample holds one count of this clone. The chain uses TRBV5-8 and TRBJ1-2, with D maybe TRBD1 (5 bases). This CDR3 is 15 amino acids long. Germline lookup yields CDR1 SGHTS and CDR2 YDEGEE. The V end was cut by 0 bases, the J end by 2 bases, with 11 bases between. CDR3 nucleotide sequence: TGTGCCAGCAGCTTGGGTGGGGGGGACAACTATGGCTACACCTTC. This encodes CASSLGGGDNYGYTF.

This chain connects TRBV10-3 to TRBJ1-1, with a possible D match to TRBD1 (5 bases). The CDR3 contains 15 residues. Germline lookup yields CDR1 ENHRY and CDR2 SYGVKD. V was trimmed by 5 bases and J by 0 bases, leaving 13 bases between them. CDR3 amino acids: CAISKGRGMNTEAFF. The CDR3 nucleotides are TGTGCCATCAGTAAGGGACGCGGGATGAACACTGAAGCTTTCTTT.

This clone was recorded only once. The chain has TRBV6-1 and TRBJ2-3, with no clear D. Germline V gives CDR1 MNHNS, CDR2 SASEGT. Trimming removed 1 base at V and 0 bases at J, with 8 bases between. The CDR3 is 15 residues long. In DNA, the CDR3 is TGTGCCAGCAGTGAAGGTCTGTCCAGCACAGATACGCAGTATTTT. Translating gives CASSEGLSSTDTQYF.

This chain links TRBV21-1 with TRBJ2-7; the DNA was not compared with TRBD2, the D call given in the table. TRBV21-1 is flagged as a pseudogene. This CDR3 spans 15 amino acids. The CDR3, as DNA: TGTGCCAGCCAACCTAACTGTTACCCCTCCTACGAGCAGTACTTC. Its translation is CASQPNCYPSYEQYF.

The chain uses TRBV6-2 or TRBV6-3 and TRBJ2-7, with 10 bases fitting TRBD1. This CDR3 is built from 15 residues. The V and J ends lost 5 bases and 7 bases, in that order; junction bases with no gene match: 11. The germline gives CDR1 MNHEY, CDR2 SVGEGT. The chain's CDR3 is CASSPPGQGILEQYF. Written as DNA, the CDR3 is TGTGCCAGCAGTCCGCCGGGACAGGGGATACTGGAGCAGTACTTC.

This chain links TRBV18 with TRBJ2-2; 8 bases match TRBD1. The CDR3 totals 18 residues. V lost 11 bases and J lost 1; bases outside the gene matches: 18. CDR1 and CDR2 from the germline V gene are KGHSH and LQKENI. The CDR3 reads CASSGSYQGTGNTGELFF. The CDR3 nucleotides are TGTGCCTCATCAGGGTCCTACCAAGGGACAGGGAACACCGGGGAGCTGTTTTTT.

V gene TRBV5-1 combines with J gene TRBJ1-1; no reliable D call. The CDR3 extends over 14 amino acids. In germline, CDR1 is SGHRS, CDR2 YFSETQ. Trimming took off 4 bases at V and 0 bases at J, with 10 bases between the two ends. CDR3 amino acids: CASSSDGMNTEAFF. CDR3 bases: TGCGCCAGCAGCAGCGACGGCATGAACACTGAAGCTTTCTTT.

CDR3 amino acids: CASSLGAMNTEAFF. The CDR3 DNA reads as TGTGCCAGCTCTCTAGGGGCAATGAACACTGAAGCTTTCTTT. The chain is built from TRBV18 and TRBJ1-1, with D possibly TRBD1 on 5 matching bases. This CDR3 region has 14 residues. CDR1 is KGHSH, CDR2 LQKENI, per germline. The V gene lost 6 bases and the J gene lost 0 bases, with 11 bases spanning the gap.

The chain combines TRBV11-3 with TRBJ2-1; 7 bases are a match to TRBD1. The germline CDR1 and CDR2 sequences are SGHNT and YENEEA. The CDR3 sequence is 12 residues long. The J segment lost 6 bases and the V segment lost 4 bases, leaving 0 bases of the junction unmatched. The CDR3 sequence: CASSSGGNEQFF. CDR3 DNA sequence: TGTGCCAGCAGCTCAGGGGGCAATGAGCAGTTCTTC.

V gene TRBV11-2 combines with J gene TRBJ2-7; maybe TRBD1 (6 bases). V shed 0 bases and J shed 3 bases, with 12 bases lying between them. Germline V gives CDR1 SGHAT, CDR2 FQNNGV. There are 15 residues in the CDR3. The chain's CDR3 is CASSLETGPFYEQYF. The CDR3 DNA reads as TGTGCCAGCAGCTTAGAAACAGGGCCTTTCTACGAGCAGTACTTC.

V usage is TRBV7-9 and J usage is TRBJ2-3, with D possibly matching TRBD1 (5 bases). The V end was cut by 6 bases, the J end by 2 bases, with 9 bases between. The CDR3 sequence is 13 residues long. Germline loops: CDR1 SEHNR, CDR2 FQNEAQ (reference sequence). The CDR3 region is CASRAGNTDTQYF. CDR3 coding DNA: TGTGCCAGCAGGGCAGGGAACACAGATACGCAGTATTTT.

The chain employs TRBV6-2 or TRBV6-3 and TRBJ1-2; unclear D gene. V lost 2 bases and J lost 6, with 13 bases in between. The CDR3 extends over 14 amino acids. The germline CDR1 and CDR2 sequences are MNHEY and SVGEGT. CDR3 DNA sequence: TGTGCCAGCAGTTACGGCGCGGTGATCAATGGCTACACCTTC. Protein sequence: CASSYGAVINGYTF.

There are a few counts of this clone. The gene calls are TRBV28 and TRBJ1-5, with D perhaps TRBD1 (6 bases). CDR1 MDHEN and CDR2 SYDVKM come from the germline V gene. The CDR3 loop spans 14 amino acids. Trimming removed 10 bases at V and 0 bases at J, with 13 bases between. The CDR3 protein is CATLRDNSNQPQHF. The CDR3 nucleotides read TGTGCCACCCTCCGGGACAATAGCAATCAGCCCCAGCATTTT.

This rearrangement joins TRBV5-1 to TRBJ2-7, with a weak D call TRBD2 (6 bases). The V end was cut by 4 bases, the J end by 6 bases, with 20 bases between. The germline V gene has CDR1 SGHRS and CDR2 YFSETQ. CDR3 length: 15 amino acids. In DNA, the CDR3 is TGCGCCAGCAGCGGAATTGCCGGGAGCGGAGGCGAGCAGTACTTC. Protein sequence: CASSGIAGSGGEQYF.

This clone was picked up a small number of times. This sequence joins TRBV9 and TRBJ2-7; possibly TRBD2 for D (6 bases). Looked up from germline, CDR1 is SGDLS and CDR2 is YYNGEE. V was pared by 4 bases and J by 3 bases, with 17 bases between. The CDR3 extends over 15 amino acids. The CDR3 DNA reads TGTGCCAGCAGCCCCCGGGGAAGCGGGCTCTACGAGCAGTACTTC. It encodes CASSPRGSGLYEQYF.

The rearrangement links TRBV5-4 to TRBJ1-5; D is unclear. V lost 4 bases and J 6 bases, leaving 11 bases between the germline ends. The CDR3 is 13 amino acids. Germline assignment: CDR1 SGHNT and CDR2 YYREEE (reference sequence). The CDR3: CASSAGLAQPQHF. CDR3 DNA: TGTGCCAGCAGCGCAGGTCTGGCTCAGCCCCAGCATTTT.

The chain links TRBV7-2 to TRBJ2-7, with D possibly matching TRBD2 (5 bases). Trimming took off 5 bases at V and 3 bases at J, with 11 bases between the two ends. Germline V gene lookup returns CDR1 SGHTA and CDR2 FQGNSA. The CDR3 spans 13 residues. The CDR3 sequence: CASSRPGNYEQYF. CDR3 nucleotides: TGTGCCAGCAGCCGCCCCGGGAACTACGAGCAGTACTTC.

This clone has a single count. CDR3 DNA: TGCGCCAGCAGCCCCCCCGTGAACACTGAAGCTTTCTTT. Encoded protein: CASSPPVNTEAFF. The chain uses TRBV5-1 and TRBJ1-1; no clear D. Germline-derived CDR1 and CDR2 are SGHRS and YFSETQ. The CDR3 is 13 residues long. Trimming left V 4 bases short and J 0 bases short, with 7 bases between.

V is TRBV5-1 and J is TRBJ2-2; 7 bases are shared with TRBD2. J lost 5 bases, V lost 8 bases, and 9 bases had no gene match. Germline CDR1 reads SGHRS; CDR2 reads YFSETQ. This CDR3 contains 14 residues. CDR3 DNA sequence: TGCGCCAGTCGGCGGGGGTTAGCTACCGGGGAGCTGTTTTTT. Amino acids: CASRRGLATGELFF.

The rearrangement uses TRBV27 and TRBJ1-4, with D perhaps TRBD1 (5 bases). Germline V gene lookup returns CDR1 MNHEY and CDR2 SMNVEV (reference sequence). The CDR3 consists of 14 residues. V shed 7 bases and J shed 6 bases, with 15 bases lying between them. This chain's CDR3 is CASKDGGGYEKLFF. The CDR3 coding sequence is TGTGCCAGCAAAGACGGCGGGGGGTATGAAAAACTGTTTTTT.

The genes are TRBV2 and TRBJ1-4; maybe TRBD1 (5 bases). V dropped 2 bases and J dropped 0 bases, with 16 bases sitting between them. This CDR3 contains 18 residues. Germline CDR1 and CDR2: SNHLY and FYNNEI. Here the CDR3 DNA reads TGTGCCAGCAGTGAAAGGGCAGGGATGTTGGCAACTAATGAAAAACTGTTTTTT. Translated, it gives CASSERAGMLATNEKLFF.

DNA of the CDR3: TGTGCCAGTAGTATTGAAGCGGGGGGGATCACAGATACGCAGTATTTT. It translates to CASSIEAGGITDTQYF. The rearrangement links TRBV19 to TRBJ2-3; 10 bases are shared with TRBD2. CDR3 length: 16 residues. Germline trimming cut 3 bases from V and 2 bases from J; bases unmatched to any gene: 5. Per germline, CDR1 LNHDA and CDR2 SQIVND (reference sequence).

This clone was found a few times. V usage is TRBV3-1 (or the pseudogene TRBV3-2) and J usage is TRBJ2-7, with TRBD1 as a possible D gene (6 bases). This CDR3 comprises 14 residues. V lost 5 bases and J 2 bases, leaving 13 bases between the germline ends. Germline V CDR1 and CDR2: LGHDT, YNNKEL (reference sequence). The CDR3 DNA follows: TGTGCCAGCAGCTCCAGGGGAACCCCCTACGAGCAGTACTTC. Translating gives CASSSRGTPYEQYF.

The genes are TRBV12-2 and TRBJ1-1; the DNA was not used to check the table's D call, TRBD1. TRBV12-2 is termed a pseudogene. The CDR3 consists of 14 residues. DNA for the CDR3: TGTGCAAGTCGCTCGGGACAGAGCAACACTGAAGCTTTCTTT. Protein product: CASRSGQSNTEAFF.

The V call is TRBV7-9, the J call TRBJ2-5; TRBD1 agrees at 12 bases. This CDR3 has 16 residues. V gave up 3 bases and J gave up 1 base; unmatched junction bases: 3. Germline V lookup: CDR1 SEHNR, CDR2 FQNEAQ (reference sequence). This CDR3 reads CASSFGDRGPQETQYF. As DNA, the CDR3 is TGTGCCAGCAGCTTTGGGGACAGGGGGCCCCAAGAGACCCAGTACTTC.

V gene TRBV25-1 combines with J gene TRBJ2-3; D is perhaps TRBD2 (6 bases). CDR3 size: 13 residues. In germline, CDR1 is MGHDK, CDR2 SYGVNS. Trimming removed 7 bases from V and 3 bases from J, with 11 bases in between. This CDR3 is CASIGGVTDTQYF. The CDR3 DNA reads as TGTGCCAGCATAGGCGGGGTTACAGATACGCAGTATTTT.

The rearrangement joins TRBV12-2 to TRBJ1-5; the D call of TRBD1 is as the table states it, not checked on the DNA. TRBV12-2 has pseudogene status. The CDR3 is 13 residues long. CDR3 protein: CASRHKGDQPQHF. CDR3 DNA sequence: TGTGCAAGTCGCCATAAGGGGGATCAGCCCCAGCATTTT.